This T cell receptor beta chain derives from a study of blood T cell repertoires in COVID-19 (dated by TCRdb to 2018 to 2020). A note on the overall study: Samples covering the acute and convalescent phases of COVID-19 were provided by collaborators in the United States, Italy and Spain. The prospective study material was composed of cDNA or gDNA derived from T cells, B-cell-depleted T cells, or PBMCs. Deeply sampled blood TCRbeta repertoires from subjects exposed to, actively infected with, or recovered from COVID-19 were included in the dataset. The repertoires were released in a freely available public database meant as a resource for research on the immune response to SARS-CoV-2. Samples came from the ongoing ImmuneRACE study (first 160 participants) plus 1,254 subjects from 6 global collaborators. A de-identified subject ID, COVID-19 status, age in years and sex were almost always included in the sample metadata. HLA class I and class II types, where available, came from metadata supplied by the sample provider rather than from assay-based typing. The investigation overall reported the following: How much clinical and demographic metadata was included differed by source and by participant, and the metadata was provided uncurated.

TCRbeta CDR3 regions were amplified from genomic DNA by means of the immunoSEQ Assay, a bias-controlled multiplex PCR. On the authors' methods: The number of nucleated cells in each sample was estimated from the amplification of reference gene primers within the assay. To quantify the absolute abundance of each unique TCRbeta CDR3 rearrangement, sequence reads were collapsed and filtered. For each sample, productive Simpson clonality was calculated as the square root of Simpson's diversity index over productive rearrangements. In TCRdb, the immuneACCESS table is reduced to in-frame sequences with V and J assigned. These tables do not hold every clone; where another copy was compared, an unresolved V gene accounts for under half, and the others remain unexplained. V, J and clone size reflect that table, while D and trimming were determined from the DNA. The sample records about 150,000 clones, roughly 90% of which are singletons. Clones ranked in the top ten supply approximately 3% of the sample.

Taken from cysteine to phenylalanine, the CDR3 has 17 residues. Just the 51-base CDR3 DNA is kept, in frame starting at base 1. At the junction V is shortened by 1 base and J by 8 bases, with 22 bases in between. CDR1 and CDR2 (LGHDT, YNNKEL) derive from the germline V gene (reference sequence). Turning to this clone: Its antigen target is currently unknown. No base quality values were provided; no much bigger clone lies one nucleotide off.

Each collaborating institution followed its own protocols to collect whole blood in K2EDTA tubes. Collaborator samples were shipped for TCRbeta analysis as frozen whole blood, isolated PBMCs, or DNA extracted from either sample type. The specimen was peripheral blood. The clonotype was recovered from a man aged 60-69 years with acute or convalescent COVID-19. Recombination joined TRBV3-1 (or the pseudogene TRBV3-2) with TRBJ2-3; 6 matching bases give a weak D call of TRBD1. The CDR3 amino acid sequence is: CASSQAPGTPSQATQYF. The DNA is TGTGCCAGCAGCCAAGCCCCCGGGACACCCTCACAGGCTACGCAGTATTTT.